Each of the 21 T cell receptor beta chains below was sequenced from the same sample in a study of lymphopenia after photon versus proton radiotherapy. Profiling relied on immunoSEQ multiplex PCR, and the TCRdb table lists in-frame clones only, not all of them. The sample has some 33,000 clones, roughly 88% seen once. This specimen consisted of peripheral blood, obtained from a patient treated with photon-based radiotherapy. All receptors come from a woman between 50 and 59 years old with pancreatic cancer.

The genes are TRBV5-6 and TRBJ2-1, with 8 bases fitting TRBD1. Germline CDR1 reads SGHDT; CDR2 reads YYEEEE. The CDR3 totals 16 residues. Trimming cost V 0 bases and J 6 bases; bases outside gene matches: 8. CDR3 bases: TGTGCCAGCAGCTTGGCCTACGGACAGGGTGGCAATGAGCAGTTCTTC. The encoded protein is CASSLAYGQGGNEQFF.

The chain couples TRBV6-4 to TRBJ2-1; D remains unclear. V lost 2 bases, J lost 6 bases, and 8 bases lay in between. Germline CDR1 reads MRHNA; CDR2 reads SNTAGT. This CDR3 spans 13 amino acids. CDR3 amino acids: CASSDRRSNEQFF. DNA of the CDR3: TGTGCCAGCAGTGACCGGCGGTCCAATGAGCAGTTCTTC.

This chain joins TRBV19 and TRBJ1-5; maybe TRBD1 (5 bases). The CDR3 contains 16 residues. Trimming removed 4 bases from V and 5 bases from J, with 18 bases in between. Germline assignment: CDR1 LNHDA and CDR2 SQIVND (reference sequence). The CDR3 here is CASSTQFRGDYQPQHF. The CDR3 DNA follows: TGTGCCAGTAGTACCCAATTTCGGGGGGATTATCAGCCCCAGCATTTT.

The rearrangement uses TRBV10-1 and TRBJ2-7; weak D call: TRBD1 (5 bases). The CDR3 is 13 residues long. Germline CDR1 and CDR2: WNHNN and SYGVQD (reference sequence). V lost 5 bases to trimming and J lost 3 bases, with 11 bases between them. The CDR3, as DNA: TGCGCCAGCAGTAGGGGCATCAACTACGAGCAGTACTTC. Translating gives CASSRGINYEQYF.

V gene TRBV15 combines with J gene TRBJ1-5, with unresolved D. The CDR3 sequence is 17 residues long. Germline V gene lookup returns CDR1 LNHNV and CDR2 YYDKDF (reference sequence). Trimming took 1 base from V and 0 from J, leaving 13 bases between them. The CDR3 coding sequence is TGTGCCACCAGCAGAGGGAACGGCATGAATAGCAATCAGCCCCAGCATTTT. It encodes CATSRGNGMNSNQPQHF.

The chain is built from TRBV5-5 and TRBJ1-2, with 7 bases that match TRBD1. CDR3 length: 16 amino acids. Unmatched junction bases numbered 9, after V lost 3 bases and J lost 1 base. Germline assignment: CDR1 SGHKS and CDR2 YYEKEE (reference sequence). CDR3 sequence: CASSSGGTGDNYGYTF. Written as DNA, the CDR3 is TGTGCCAGCAGCTCCGGAGGCACAGGGGATAACTATGGCTACACCTTC. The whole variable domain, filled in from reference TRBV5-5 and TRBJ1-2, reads DAGVTQSPTHLIKTRGQQVTLRCSPISGHKSVSWYQQVLGQGPQFIFQYYEKEERGRGNFPDRFSARQFPNYSSELNVNALLLGDSALYLCASSSGGTGDNYGYTFGSGTRLTVV.

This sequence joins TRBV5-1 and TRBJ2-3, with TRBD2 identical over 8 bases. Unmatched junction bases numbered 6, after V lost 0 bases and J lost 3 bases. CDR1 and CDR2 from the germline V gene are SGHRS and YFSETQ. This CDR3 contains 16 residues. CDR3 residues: CASSLDLSGRTDTQYF. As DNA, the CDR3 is TGCGCCAGCAGCTTGGACTTAAGCGGGAGAACAGATACGCAGTATTTT.

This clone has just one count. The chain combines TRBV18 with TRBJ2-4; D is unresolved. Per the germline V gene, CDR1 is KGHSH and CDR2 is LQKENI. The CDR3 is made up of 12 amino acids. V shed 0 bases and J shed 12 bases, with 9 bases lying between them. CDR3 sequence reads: CASSPPGTPQYF. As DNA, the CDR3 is TGTGCCAGCTCACCACCGGGAACTCCTCAGTACTTC. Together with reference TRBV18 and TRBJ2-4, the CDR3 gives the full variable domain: NAGVMQNPRHLVRRRGQEARLRCSPMKGHSHVYWYRQLPEEGLKFMVYLQKENIIDESGMPKERFSAEFPKEGPSILRIQQVVRGDSAAYFCASSPPGTPQYFGAGTRLSVL.

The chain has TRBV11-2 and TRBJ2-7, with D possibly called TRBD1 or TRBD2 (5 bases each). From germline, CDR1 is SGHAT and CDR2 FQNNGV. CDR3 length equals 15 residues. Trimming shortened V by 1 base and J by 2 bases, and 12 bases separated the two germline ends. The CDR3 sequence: CASSLGAGTPYEQYF. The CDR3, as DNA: TGTGCCAGCAGCTTAGGGGCAGGGACCCCCTACGAGCAGTACTTC.

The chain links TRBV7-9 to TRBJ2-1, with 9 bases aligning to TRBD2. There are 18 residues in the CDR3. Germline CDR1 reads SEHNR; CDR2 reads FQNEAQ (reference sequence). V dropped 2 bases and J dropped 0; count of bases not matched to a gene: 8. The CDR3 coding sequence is TGTGCCAGCAGCTTAACTCCAGCGGGAGGTGCCTCCTACAATGAGCAGTTCTTC. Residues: CASSLTPAGGASYNEQFF.

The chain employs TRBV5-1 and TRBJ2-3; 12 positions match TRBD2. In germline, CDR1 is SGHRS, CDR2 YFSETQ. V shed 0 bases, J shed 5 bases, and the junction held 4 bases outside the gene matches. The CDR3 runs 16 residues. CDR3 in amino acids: CASSLGLAGEVDTQYF. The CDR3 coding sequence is TGCGCCAGCAGCTTGGGACTAGCGGGAGAGGTAGATACGCAGTATTTT.

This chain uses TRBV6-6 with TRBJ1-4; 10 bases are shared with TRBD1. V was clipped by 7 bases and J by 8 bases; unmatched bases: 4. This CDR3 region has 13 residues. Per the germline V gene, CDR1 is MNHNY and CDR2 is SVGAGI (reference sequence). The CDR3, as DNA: TGTGCCAGCAACACGGGACAGGGGGAAAAACTGTTTTTT. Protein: CASNTGQGEKLFF.

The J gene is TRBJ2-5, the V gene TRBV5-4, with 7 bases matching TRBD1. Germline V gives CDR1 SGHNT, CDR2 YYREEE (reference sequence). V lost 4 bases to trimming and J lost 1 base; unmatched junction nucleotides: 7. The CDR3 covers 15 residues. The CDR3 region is CASSPQGVTQETQYF. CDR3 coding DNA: TGTGCCAGCAGCCCCCAGGGGGTCACCCAAGAGACCCAGTACTTC.

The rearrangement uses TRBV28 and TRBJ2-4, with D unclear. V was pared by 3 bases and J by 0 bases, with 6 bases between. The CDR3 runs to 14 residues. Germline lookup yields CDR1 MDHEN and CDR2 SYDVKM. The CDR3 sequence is CASSFWAAKNIQYF. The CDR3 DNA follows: TGTGCCAGCAGTTTTTGGGCAGCCAAAAACATTCAGTACTTC. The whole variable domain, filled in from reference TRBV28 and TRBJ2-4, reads DVKVTQSSRYLVKRTGEKVFLECVQDMDHENMFWYRQDPGLGLRLIYFSYDVKMKEKGDIPEGYSVSREKKERFSLILESASTNQTSMYLCASSFWAAKNIQYFGAGTRLSVL.

The CDR3 is CASSPTGDQPQHF. CDR3 in DNA: TGTGCCAGCAGTCCTACAGGGGATCAGCCCCAGCATTTT. The chain uses TRBV6-5 and TRBJ1-5; 7 nucleotides agree with TRBD1. Germline CDR1 reads MNHEY; CDR2 reads SVGAGI. This CDR3 region has 13 residues. V gave up 5 bases and J gave up 5 bases; unmatched junction bases: 3.

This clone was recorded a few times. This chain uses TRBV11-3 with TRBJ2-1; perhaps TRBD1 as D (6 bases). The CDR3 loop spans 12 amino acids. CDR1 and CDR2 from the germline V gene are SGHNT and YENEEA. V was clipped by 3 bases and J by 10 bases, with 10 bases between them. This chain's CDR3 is CASSFNREEQFF. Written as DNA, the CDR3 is TGTGCCAGCAGCTTTAACAGGGAGGAGCAGTTCTTC.

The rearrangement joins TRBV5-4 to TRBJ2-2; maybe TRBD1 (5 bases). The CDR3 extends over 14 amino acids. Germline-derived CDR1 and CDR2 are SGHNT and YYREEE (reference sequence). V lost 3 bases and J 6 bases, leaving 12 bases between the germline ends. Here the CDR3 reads CASSSGRVAGELFF. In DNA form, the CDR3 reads TGTGCCAGCAGCTCAGGCAGGGTCGCCGGGGAGCTGTTTTTT. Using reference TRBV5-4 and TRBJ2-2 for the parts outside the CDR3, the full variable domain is ETGVTQSPTHLIKTRGQQVTLRCSSQSGHNTVSWYQQALGQGPQFIFQYYREEENGRGNFPPRFSGLQFPNYSSELNVNALELDDSALYLCASSSGRVAGELFFGEGSRLTVL.

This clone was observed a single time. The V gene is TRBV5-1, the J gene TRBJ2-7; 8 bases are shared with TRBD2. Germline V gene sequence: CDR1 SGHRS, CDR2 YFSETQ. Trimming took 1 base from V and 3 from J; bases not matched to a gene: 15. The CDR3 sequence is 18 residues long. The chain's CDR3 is CASSLLSPSGSGIYEQYF. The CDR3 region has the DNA TGCGCCAGCAGCTTGTTGTCGCCCTCGGGTAGCGGGATCTACGAGCAGTACTTC. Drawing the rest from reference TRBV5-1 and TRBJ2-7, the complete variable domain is KAGVTQTPRYLIKTRGQQVTLSCSPISGHRSVSWYQQTPGQGLQFLFEYFSETQRNKGNFPGRFSGRQFSNSRSEMNVSTLELGDSALYLCASSLLSPSGSGIYEQYFGPGTRLTVT.

CDR3 sequence reads: CASSPVSAGVTGELFF. The CDR3 bases are TGTGCCAGCAGCCCAGTCTCCGCGGGAGTCACCGGGGAGCTGTTTTTT. This chain uses TRBV7-9 with TRBJ2-2; TRBD2 agrees at 7 bases. Germline CDR1 is SEHNR and CDR2 is FQNEAQ (reference sequence). The junction had 10 bases not matched to a gene; V was cut back by 5 bases and J by 4 bases. The CDR3 spans 16 residues.

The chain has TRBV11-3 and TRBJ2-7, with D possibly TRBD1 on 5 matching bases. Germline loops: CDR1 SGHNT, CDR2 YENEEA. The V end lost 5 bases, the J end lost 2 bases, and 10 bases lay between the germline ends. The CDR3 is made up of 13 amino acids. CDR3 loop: CASSQGITYEQYF. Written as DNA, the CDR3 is TGTGCCAGCAGCCAGGGAATTACCTACGAGCAGTACTTC.

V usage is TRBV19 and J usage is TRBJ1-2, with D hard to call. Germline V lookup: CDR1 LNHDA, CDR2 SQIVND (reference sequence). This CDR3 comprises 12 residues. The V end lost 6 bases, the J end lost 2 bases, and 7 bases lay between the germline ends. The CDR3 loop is CASRPANYGYTF. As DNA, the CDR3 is TGTGCCAGTAGACCGGCGAACTATGGCTACACCTTC.